This T cell receptor (beta chain) was identified during a study of shared clonotypes between healthy human individuals. Across the study: Researchers assigned three CD4 naive, three CD4 memory, two CD8 naive and one CD8 memory plate to each donor.

All the donors were Caucasian adults who lived in Nashville, Tennessee. General observations from the study: Investigators collected only blood, and repertoires in tissues likely differ.

Libraries were prepared by immunoSEQ multiplex PCR; TCRdb keeps only in-frame clonotypes and omits some of them. The data show some 1.5 million clones, 95% to 99% seen once. About this clone: As yet, its antigen is unknown.

CDR3 length: 15 residues. Germline V gene sequence: CDR1 SGHVS, CDR2 FQNEAQ. V lost 5 bases and J lost 3; bases outside the gene matches: 10. Input material: naive CD4+ T cells sorted from blood. Subset specified: CD45RA+ positively selected. The clonotype originates from a man younger than 45 in good health. This chain joins TRBV7-8 and TRBJ2-7; TRBD2 matches at 7 bases. CDR3 amino acids: CASSAGLVVRYEQYF. As DNA, the CDR3 is TGTGCCAGCAGCGCCGGACTAGTAGTCCGCTACGAGCAGTACTTC. Looking up the rest from reference TRBV7-8 and TRBJ2-7 gives the full variable domain: GAGVSQSPRYKVAKRGQDVALRCDPISGHVSLFWYQQALGQGPEFLTYFQNEAQLDKSGLPSDRFFAERPEGSVSTLKIQRTQQEDSAVYLCASSAGLVVRYEQYFGPGTRLTVT.